A single sample is the source of the 11 T cell receptor beta chains below, sequenced in a study of cytomegalovirus exposure and HLA in healthy donors. It was with 60 Vbeta and 13 Jbeta primers that the PCR ran. The protocol was immunoSEQ multiplex PCR, while the TCRdb copy is restricted to in-frame clones and leaves out a portion. The sample holds 100,000 to 150,000 clones; just over 75% are singletons and the top ten take approximately 1.7%. Sequenced input: PBMCs. Receptors were obtained from a woman between 45 and 60 years old in good health and CMV-seronegative.

The chain recombines TRBV10-3 with TRBJ1-5; 11 bases are a match to TRBD1. The trim removed 2 bases at V and 12 bases at J, leaving 6 bases unmatched. The CDR3 is made up of 14 amino acids. Germline loops: CDR1 ENHRY, CDR2 SYGVKD. CDR3 sequence: CAISEGQGAGYQHF. CDR3 bases: TGTGCCATCAGTGAGGGACAGGGGGCGGGATACCAGCATTTT.

V is TRBV7-2 and J is TRBJ2-1; a weak D match, TRBD2 (6 bases). The CDR3 is made up of 12 amino acids. V was cut by 7 bases and J by 9 bases, with 13 bases left in between. CDR1 is SGHTA, CDR2 FQGNSA, per germline. CDR3 in amino acids: CASNWVGGEQFF. The CDR3 nucleotides read TGTGCCAGCAATTGGGTGGGGGGTGAGCAGTTCTTC.

This clone was recorded only once. The chain uses TRBV30 and TRBJ2-1, with 8 nucleotides matching TRBD1. This CDR3 contains 16 residues. From germline, CDR1 is GTSNPN and CDR2 SVGIG (reference sequence). V trimming: 3 bases; J trimming: 7 bases; junction bases outside the gene matches: 14. The chain's CDR3 is CAWRSPDRGKTNEQFF. As DNA, the CDR3 is TGTGCCTGGAGATCTCCCGACAGGGGTAAGACGAATGAGCAGTTCTTC.

Only one count was recorded for this clone. The rearrangement links TRBV10-1 to TRBJ2-1, with 9 bases that match TRBD2. Losses at the gene ends were 5 bases for V and 8 bases for J; bases not matched to a gene: 34. Germline lookup yields CDR1 WNHNN and CDR2 SYGVQD (reference sequence). The length of the CDR3 is 23 residues. The CDR3, as DNA: TGCGCCAGCAGTCGGAACCTAAATACGGCGGGAGGGCCGGGCCTGAGGGCGACGGATGAGCAGTTCTTC. Translation: CASSRNLNTAGGPGLRATDEQFF.

A single count supports this clone. V gene TRBV6-1 combines with J gene TRBJ1-5; D not resolved. CDR3 length: 15 amino acids. V dropped 0 bases and J dropped 7 bases, with 13 bases sitting between them. Germline values: CDR1 MNHNS, CDR2 SASEGT. DNA for the CDR3: TGTGCCAGCAGTGAAGCCGGAGGGAAATACCAGCCCCAGCATTTT. Protein product: CASSEAGGKYQPQHF.

The chain combines TRBV28 with TRBJ2-7; D possibly corresponds to TRBD2 (5 bases). The V gene's germline CDR1 is MDHEN and CDR2 SYDVKM. The CDR3 is made up of 15 amino acids. V gave up 4 bases and J gave up 1 base, with 14 bases separating them. In DNA, the CDR3 is TGTGCCAGCAGTTCGGGGAGTCCAAATTCCTACGAGCAGTACGTC. Translation gives CASSSGSPNSYEQYV.

The CDR3 is CASSATGVTTNEKLFF. The CDR3, as DNA: TGTGCCAGCAGCGCTACAGGAGTGACAACTAATGAAAAACTGTTTTTT. The rearrangement joins TRBV7-3 to TRBJ1-4; weak D call: TRBD1 (5 bases). Trimming left V 5 bases short and J 0 bases short, with 13 bases between. CDR3 size: 16 residues. CDR1 and CDR2 (germline): SGHTA, FQGTGA.

CDR3 amino acids: CASSPQTSGSTDTQYF. The DNA for the CDR3 is TGCGCCAGCAGCCCTCAGACTAGCGGTAGCACAGATACGCAGTATTTT. The chain recombines TRBV5-1 with TRBJ2-3; 9 bases align to TRBD2. The CDR3 spans 16 residues. Germline-derived CDR1 and CDR2 are SGHRS and YFSETQ. The V gene end was trimmed by 4 bases and the J gene end by 0 bases; junction bases not matched to a gene: 6.

The chain has TRBV19 and TRBJ2-6, with 10 bases aligning to TRBD2. This CDR3 contains 17 residues. The germline gives CDR1 LNHDA, CDR2 SQIVND (reference sequence). V shed 5 bases and J 2 bases; nucleotides not matched to a gene: 6. The CDR3: CASSRGSGRTGANVLTF. The CDR3 DNA reads TGTGCCAGTAGTCGGGGTAGCGGGAGGACTGGGGCCAACGTCCTGACTTTC.

This chain joins TRBV5-1 and TRBJ1-1, with 8 bases that match TRBD1. The CDR3 runs 16 residues. Unmatched junction bases numbered 16, after V lost 5 bases and J lost 7 bases. The germline V gene encodes CDR1 SGHRS and CDR2 YFSETQ. The CDR3 DNA reads as TGCGCCAGCAGACTGCATAATGGGGCAGGGGGCGATGAAGCTTTCTTT. Protein sequence: CASRLHNGAGGDEAFF.

J is TRBJ1-1 and V is TRBV9; TRBD1 is a possible D gene (6 bases). The CDR3 is 14 residues long. Trimming took 3 bases from V and 0 from J, leaving 9 bases between them. Looked up from germline, CDR1 is SGDLS and CDR2 is YYNGEE. CDR3: CASSARQVNTEAFF. The CDR3 DNA reads TGTGCCAGCAGCGCTCGACAGGTGAACACTGAAGCTTTCTTT. The whole variable domain, remainder taken from reference TRBV9 and TRBJ1-1, is DSGVTQTPKHLITATGQRVTLRCSPRSGDLSVYWYQQSLDQGLQFLIQYYNGEERAKGNILERFSAQQFPDLHSELNLSSLELGDSALYFCASSARQVNTEAFFGQGTRLTVV.